This TCR beta chain was sequenced during a study of blood T cell repertoires in COVID-19. At the level of the study: From the United States, Italy and Spain came samples of acute and convalescent COVID-19. T cells, B-cell-depleted T cells, or PBMCs provided the cDNA or gDNA that served as material.

Here immunoSEQ multiplex PCR was the method, and the copy in TCRdb shows in-frame clones only, minus some. Of about 100,000 clones in the sample, 84% were seen once. Trimming shortened V by 3 bases and J by 2 bases, and 20 bases separated the two germline ends. Germline lookup yields CDR1 MDHEN and CDR2 SYDVKM. CDR3 length: 18 residues. The chain combines TRBV28 with TRBJ1-5, with D unresolved. The TCR sequence derives from a human donor in a cohort sampled during active COVID-19. Material for sequencing was peripheral blood. Written as DNA, the CDR3 is TGTGCCAGCAGTTTTATACGGATTCGCGACGGGGGCAATCAGCCCCAGCATTTT. Its translation: CASSFIRIRDGGNQPQHF.